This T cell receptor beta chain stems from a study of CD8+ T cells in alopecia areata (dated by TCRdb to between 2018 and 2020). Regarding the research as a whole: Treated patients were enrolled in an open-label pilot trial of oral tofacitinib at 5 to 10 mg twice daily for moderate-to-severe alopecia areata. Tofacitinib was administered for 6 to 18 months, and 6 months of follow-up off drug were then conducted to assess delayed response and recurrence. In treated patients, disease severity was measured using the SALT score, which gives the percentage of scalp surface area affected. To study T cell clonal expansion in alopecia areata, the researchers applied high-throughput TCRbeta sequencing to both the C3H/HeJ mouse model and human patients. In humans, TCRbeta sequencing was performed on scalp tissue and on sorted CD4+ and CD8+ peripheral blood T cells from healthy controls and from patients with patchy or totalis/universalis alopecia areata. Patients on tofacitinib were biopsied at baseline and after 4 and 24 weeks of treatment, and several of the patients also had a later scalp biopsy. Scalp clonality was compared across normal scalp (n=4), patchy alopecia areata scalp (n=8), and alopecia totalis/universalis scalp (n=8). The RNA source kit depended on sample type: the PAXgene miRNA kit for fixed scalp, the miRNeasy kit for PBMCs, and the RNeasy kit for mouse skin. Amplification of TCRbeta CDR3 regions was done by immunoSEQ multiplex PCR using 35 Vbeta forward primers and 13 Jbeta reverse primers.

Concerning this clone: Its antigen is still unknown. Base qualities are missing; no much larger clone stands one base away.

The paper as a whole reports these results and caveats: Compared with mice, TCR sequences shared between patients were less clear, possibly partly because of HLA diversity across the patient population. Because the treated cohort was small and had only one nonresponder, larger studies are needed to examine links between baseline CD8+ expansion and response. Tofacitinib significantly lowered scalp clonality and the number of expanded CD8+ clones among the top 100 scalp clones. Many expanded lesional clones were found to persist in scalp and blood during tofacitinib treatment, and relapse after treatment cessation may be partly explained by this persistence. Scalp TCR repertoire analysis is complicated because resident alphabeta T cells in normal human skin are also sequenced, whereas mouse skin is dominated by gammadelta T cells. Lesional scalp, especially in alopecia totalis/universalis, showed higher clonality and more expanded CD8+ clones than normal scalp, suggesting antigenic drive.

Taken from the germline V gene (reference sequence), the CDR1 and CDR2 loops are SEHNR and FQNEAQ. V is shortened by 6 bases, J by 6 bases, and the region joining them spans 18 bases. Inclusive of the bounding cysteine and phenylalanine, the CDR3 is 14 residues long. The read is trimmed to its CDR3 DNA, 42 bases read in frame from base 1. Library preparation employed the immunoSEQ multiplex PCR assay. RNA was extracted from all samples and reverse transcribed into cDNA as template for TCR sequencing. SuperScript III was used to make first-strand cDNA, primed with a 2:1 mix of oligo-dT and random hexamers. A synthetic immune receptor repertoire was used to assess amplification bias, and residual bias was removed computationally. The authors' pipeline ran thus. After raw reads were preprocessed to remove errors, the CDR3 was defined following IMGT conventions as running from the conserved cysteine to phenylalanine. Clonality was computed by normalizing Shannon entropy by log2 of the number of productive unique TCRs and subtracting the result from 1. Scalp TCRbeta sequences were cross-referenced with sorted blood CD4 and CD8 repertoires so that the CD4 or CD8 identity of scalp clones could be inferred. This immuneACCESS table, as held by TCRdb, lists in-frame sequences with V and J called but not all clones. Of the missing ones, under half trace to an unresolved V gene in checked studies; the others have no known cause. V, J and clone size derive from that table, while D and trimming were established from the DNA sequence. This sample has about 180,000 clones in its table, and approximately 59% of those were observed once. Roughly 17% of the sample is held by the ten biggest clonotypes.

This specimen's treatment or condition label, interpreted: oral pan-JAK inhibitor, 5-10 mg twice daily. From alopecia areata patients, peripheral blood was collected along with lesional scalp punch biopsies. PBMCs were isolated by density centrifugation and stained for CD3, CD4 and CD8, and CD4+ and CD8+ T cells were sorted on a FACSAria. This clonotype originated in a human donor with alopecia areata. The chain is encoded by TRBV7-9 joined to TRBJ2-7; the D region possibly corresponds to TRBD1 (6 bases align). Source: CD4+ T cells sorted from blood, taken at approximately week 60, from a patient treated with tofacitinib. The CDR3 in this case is CASSRRDILLEQYF. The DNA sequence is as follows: TGTGCCAGCAGTCGACGGGACATCCTCCTCGAGCAGTACTTC.